The 30 T cell receptor beta chains reported below all come from one sample, sequenced in a study of blood T cell repertoires in COVID-19 (dated by TCRdb to about 2020). The receptor library was made with the immunoSEQ multiplex PCR assay. TCRdb took over this immuneACCESS table, retaining in-frame rearrangements with V and J assigned. Such tables are incomplete; in checked studies, under half of the missing clones stem from an unresolved V gene, and the remainder is unexplained. The sample table contains some 350,000 clones; only one count was recorded for more than 70% of them. The leading ten clones occupy approximately 5.3% of the sample. The sample was PBMCs or T cells enriched from blood (not recorded which). These receptors all stem from a woman aged 25 to 45 who had recovered from COVID-19.

There are a few counts of this clone. The CDR3 sequence is CASSPTLETVRLEQYF. CDR3 in DNA: TGTGCCAGTAGTCCGACTTTAGAGACAGTCCGTCTCGAGCAGTACTTC. The gene calls are TRBV19 and TRBJ2-7, with D possibly TRBD1 on 5 matching bases. The ends were cut back, 5 bases at V and 6 bases at J, with 23 bases in the middle. Germline CDR1 is LNHDA and CDR2 is SQIVND (reference sequence). CDR3 length equals 16 residues.

The rearrangement uses TRBV6-5 and TRBJ2-7; 7 nucleotides match TRBD1. The CDR3 spans 15 residues. Trimming cost V 0 bases and J 0 bases; bases outside gene matches: 2. Germline CDR1 reads MNHEY; CDR2 reads SVGAGI. The CDR3 loop reads CASSYSWDSSYEQYF. Written as DNA, the CDR3 is TGTGCCAGCAGTTACTCTTGGGACAGCTCCTACGAGCAGTACTTC.

The chain has TRBV2 and TRBJ2-3, with TRBD2 matching over 8 bases. The CDR3 has 15 amino acids. Per germline, CDR1 SNHLY and CDR2 FYNNEI. V trimming: 8 bases; J trimming: 0 bases; junction bases outside the gene matches: 7. The CDR3 sequence is CASGAQRGSTDTQYF. The CDR3 nucleotides are TGTGCCAGCGGGGCCCAGCGGGGGAGCACAGATACGCAGTATTTT.

In this sample, this clone turned up a few times. The J gene is TRBJ1-2, the V gene TRBV7-8, with 9 bases lining up with TRBD1. The CDR3 totals 15 residues. Germline-derived CDR1 and CDR2 are SGHVS and FQNEAQ. Trimming removed 5 bases from V and 2 bases from J; junction bases left unmatched: 6. CDR3 protein: CASSPGTGYNYGYTF. Here the CDR3 DNA reads TGTGCCAGCAGCCCCGGGACAGGGTACAACTATGGCTACACCTTC.

This clone was counted a few times. The gene calls are TRBV6-4 and TRBJ2-1, with 7 bases fitting TRBD1. CDR3 length equals 12 residues. Germline loops: CDR1 MRHNA, CDR2 SNTAGT. The J segment lost 4 bases and the V segment lost 8 bases, leaving 2 bases of the junction unmatched. CDR3 sequence (DNA): TGTGCCAGCGGGACAGTATACAATGAGCAGTTCTTC. Its protein is CASGTVYNEQFF.

The chain carries TRBV13 and TRBJ1-2, with 7 positions matching TRBD1. This CDR3 has 13 residues. V trimming: 6 bases; J trimming: 2 bases; junction bases outside the gene matches: 3. CDR1 is PRHDT, CDR2 FYEKMQ, per germline (reference sequence). The CDR3 reads CASSRGQNYGYTF. The CDR3 nucleotides read TGTGCCAGCAGTAGGGGACAGAACTATGGCTACACCTTC.

V is TRBV2 and J is TRBJ2-7; the D gene is possibly TRBD1 (6 bases). Looked up from germline, CDR1 is SNHLY and CDR2 is FYNNEI. The CDR3 totals 15 residues. The germline V and J ends were trimmed by 5 bases and 3 bases, with 17 bases remaining between them. The CDR3 nucleotides are TGTGCCAGCAGTAACCGGTGGGCAGGGGACTACGAGCAGTACTTC. It is translated as CASSNRWAGDYEQYF. The whole variable domain, remainder taken from reference TRBV2 and TRBJ2-7, is EPEVTQTPSHQVTQMGQEVILRCVPISNHLYFYWYRQILGQKVEFLVSFYNNEISEKSEIFDDQFSVERPDGSNFTLKIRSTKLEDSAMYFCASSNRWAGDYEQYFGPGTRLTVT.

The chain couples TRBV30 to TRBJ1-3; 9 bases agree with TRBD1. V lost 5 bases to trimming and J lost 2 bases; unmatched junction nucleotides: 7. In germline, CDR1 is GTSNPN, CDR2 SVGIG (reference sequence). There are 15 residues in the CDR3. The CDR3 reads CAWGYRGQAGNTIYF. The CDR3, as DNA: TGTGCCTGGGGCTACAGGGGGCAGGCTGGAAACACCATATATTTT. The complete variable domain, with remaining parts taken from reference TRBV30 and TRBJ1-3, reads SQTIHQWPATLVQPVGSPLSLECTVEGTSNPNLYWYRQAAGRGLQLLFYSVGIGQISSEVPQNLSASRPQDRQFILSSKKLLLSDSGFYLCAWGYRGQAGNTIYFGEGSWLTVV.

The chain recombines TRBV5-4 with TRBJ1-3, with a possible D match to TRBD1 (5 bases). The CDR3 consists of 14 residues. CDR1 is SGHNT, CDR2 YYREEE, per germline (reference sequence). V dropped 4 bases and J dropped 0 bases, with 8 bases sitting between them. This CDR3 reads CASSGTDSGNTIYF. As DNA, the CDR3 is TGTGCCAGCAGCGGGACTGACTCTGGAAACACCATATATTTT.

The V and J genes are TRBV28 and TRBJ1-6, with TRBD1 identical over 12 bases. Losses at the gene ends were 7 bases for V and 14 bases for J; bases not matched to a gene: 6. The germline gives CDR1 MDHEN, CDR2 SYDVKM. This CDR3 region has 13 residues. The CDR3 DNA sequence: TGTGCCAGCACCGGGACAGGGGGCTTATCCCTCCACTTT. As protein: CASTGTGGLSLHF.

The rearrangement joins TRBV29-1 to TRBJ1-4, with TRBD1 as a possible D gene (6 bases). V was shortened by 6 bases and J by 3 bases, with 11 bases between the two germline ends. Germline V gene lookup returns CDR1 SQVTM and CDR2 ANQGSEA. CDR3 size: 13 residues. CDR3 nucleotides: TGCAGCGTCACAGGGTCCTCTAATGAAAAACTGTTTTTT. This encodes CSVTGSSNEKLFF.

V is TRBV24-1 and J is TRBJ2-7; 9 nucleotides match TRBD1. Germline loops: CDR1 KGHDR, CDR2 SFDVKD. The V segment lost 3 bases and the J segment 0 bases; nucleotides outside the gene matches: 2. The CDR3 contains 15 residues. This CDR3 is CATSDPGQGSYEQYF. CDR3 in DNA: TGTGCCACCAGTGATCCGGGACAGGGCTCCTACGAGCAGTACTTC.

The genes are TRBV3-1 (or the pseudogene TRBV3-2) and TRBJ2-3; 8 bases agree with TRBD2. After removal of 8 bases from V and 5 bases from J, the junction contained 12 bases not matched to a gene. The CDR3 is 15 residues long. Germline assignment: CDR1 LGHDT and CDR2 YNNKEL (reference sequence). The DNA of the CDR3 is TGTGCCAGCGGGCCCACCGGGGGGGTTGGAGATACGCAGTATTTT. This gives the protein CASGPTGGVGDTQYF.

This clone is a singleton in its sample. The V gene is TRBV9, the J gene TRBJ2-2; TRBD2 matches 9 bases. Germline lookup yields CDR1 SGDLS and CDR2 YYNGEE. The CDR3 covers 16 residues. The V gene end was trimmed by 4 bases and the J gene end by 2 bases; junction bases not matched to a gene: 6. The CDR3: CASSPQAGGNTGELFF. The CDR3 coding sequence is TGTGCCAGCAGCCCCCAAGCGGGGGGTAACACCGGGGAGCTGTTTTTT.

The V and J genes are TRBV10-3 and TRBJ1-2, with D tentatively TRBD1 (6 bases). The V end lost 3 bases, the J end lost 7 bases, and 21 bases lay between the germline ends. This CDR3 has 16 amino acids. Germline-derived CDR1 and CDR2 are ENHRY and SYGVKD. The CDR3 DNA is TGTGCCATCAGTGAATGGGGGGGCGAGGGGAAGGGTGGCTACACCTTC. Translation gives CAISEWGGEGKGGYTF.

On this clone: The same CDR3 arises from other DNA sequences in this sample as well. V is TRBV28 and J is TRBJ1-3; D unclear. The ends were cut back, 4 bases at V and 5 bases at J, with 3 bases in the middle. Germline values: CDR1 MDHEN, CDR2 SYDVKM. This CDR3 contains 11 residues. The CDR3 spells CASSSRNTIYF. The CDR3 nucleotides are TGTGCCAGCAGTTCCAGAAACACCATATATTTT.

This rearrangement joins TRBV5-8 to TRBJ1-5; maybe TRBD1 (5 bases). The CDR3 loop spans 16 amino acids. CDR1 is SGHTS and CDR2 is YDEGEE in the germline V gene. Trimming pared 1 base from V and 0 bases from J, leaving 11 bases between. This CDR3 reads CASSLRGRSSNQPQHF. The CDR3 nucleotides read TGTGCCAGCAGCTTGAGGGGCCGAAGTAGCAATCAGCCCCAGCATTTT.

The chain couples TRBV4-1 to TRBJ1-1; 7 bases line up with TRBD1. The CDR3 is 19 amino acids. The V segment lost 0 bases and the J segment 1 base; nucleotides outside the gene matches: 14. Germline V gives CDR1 MGHRA, CDR2 YSYEKL. In nucleotides, the CDR3 is TGCGCCAGCAGCCAAGACCCACGACAGGGCAGGGGGTGGAACACTGAAGCTTTCTTT. Protein sequence: CASSQDPRQGRGWNTEAFF.

The chain carries TRBV5-1 and TRBJ2-7; D might be TRBD2 (6 bases). The germline V and J ends were trimmed by 4 bases and 0 bases, with 11 bases remaining between them. CDR3 size: 14 residues. CDR1 is SGHRS, CDR2 YFSETQ, per germline. CDR3 coding DNA: TGCGCCAGCAGCCGGTGGGGGGACTCCTACGAGCAGTACTTC. Its protein is CASSRWGDSYEQYF.

This clone was detected a few times. This chain links TRBV2 with TRBJ1-1; a possible D gene is TRBD1 (5 bases). V was clipped by 6 bases and J by 5 bases, with 13 bases between them. Germline lookup yields CDR1 SNHLY and CDR2 FYNNEI. The CDR3 length is 13 residues. The CDR3 DNA reads as TGTGCCAGCAGCCAGGGTCCAGGGACTGAAGCTTTCTTT. Its protein product is CASSQGPGTEAFF.

The chain joins TRBV19 to TRBJ1-3; 8 bases match TRBD1. CDR1 is LNHDA, CDR2 SQIVND, per germline (reference sequence). The CDR3 has 15 residues. V lost 3 bases, J lost 4 bases, and 5 bases stayed unmatched. The CDR3 is CASSIGRGLGNTIYF. The CDR3 DNA sequence: TGTGCCAGTAGTATCGGCAGGGGGCTCGGAAACACCATATATTTT.

The genes are TRBV28 and TRBJ2-7; D not resolved. The CDR3 contains 15 residues. Trimming left V 4 bases short and J 0 bases short, with 13 bases between. Germline CDR1 reads MDHEN; CDR2 reads SYDVKM. As DNA, the CDR3 is TGTGCCAGCAGTTCCCCCCTAGGCGACTCCTACGAGCAGTACTTC. Translated: CASSSPLGDSYEQYF.

This clone appeared a single time. The CDR3: CASSELLSRFSNEQYF. The CDR3 nucleotides are TGTGCCAGCAGTGAATTGCTTTCCAGGTTTAGTAACGAGCAGTACTTC. The chain combines TRBV2 with TRBJ2-7; D uncertain. The CDR3 runs 16 residues. Between the trimmed V and J ends, which lost 2 bases and 5 bases, there was a span of 19 bases. Germline V gives CDR1 SNHLY, CDR2 FYNNEI. Full variable domain (remainder filled in from reference TRBV2 and TRBJ2-7): EPEVTQTPSHQVTQMGQEVILRCVPISNHLYFYWYRQILGQKVEFLVSFYNNEISEKSEIFDDQFSVERPDGSNFTLKIRSTKLEDSAMYFCASSELLSRFSNEQYFGPGTRLTVT.

This sequence joins TRBV7-9 and TRBJ2-1, with D tentatively TRBD2 (7 bases). The germline V and J ends were trimmed by 1 base and 7 bases, with 20 bases remaining between them. Germline V gene sequence: CDR1 SEHNR, CDR2 FQNEAQ (reference sequence). The CDR3 has 17 residues. CDR3 amino acids: CASSLGGGALSGNEQFF. DNA of the CDR3: TGTGCCAGCAGCTTAGGAGGGGGGGCCCTATCAGGGAATGAGCAGTTCTTC.

This rearrangement joins TRBV5-6 to TRBJ1-2, with 9 nucleotides matching TRBD1. CDR3 length equals 14 residues. Losses at the gene ends were 4 bases for V and 4 bases for J; bases not matched to a gene: 5. Germline V lookup: CDR1 SGHDT, CDR2 YYEEEE. CDR3 amino acids: CASSPGTGSYGYTF. The CDR3 DNA sequence: TGTGCCAGCAGCCCCGGGACAGGGTCCTATGGCTACACCTTC.

The chain joins TRBV28 to TRBJ2-1; possible D gene TRBD2, 7 bases. The CDR3 length is 19 residues. V dropped 6 bases and J dropped 0 bases, with 24 bases sitting between them. CDR1 is MDHEN, CDR2 SYDVKM, per germline. This CDR3 is CASSFERGRGLSSYNEQFF. The CDR3 coding sequence is TGTGCCAGCAGCTTTGAGAGGGGGAGGGGTCTAAGCTCCTACAATGAGCAGTTCTTC.

This clone came up many times. This chain links TRBV6-4 with TRBJ2-7; D possibly corresponds to TRBD1 (6 bases). V was cut by 7 bases and J by 0 bases, with 16 bases left in between. Germline-derived CDR1 and CDR2 are MRHNA and SNTAGT. CDR3 length: 15 amino acids. The CDR3 DNA reads TGTGCCAGCACCCCGGCAGGGGAGAGCTCCTACGAGCAGTACTTC. This encodes CASTPAGESSYEQYF.

V usage is TRBV6-2 or TRBV6-3 and J usage is TRBJ1-2; D call uncertain. Looked up from germline, CDR1 is MNHEY and CDR2 is SVGEGT. V gave up 0 bases and J gave up 5 bases, with 7 bases separating them. This CDR3 comprises 13 residues. The CDR3 DNA reads TGTGCCAGCAGTTACTCGGCACAGTATGGCTACACCTTC. This encodes CASSYSAQYGYTF.

V and J are TRBV5-1 and TRBJ1-5, with TRBD1 matching 9 bases. J was trimmed by 6 bases and V by 4 bases; bases with no gene match: 5. The V gene's germline CDR1 is SGHRS and CDR2 YFSETQ. The CDR3 loop spans 14 amino acids. This CDR3 is CASSPTGGGQPQHF. The CDR3, as DNA: TGCGCCAGCAGCCCTACAGGGGGCGGTCAGCCCCAGCATTTT.

The chain uses TRBV9 and TRBJ1-2; tentatively, D is TRBD1 (5 bases). The V gene lost 3 bases and the J gene lost 1 base, with 16 bases spanning the gap. This CDR3 is built from 16 residues. The germline V gene encodes CDR1 SGDLS and CDR2 YYNGEE. Here the CDR3 DNA reads TGTGCCAGCAGCGACTTAAAGACAGAATATAACTATGGCTACACCTTC. It is translated as CASSDLKTEYNYGYTF. Full variable domain (outside the CDR3, taken from reference TRBV9 and TRBJ1-2): DSGVTQTPKHLITATGQRVTLRCSPRSGDLSVYWYQQSLDQGLQFLIQYYNGEERAKGNILERFSAQQFPDLHSELNLSSLELGDSALYFCASSDLKTEYNYGYTFGSGTRLTVV.